This T cell receptor beta chain was retrieved from a study of T cell responses to AZD1222 COVID-19 vaccine. Study-wide results and caveats: Repertoires were sampled only after the peak T cell response. Donor demographics were predominantly white British with a female majority; clonal diversity may be underestimated.

The protocol was immunoSEQ multiplex PCR, while the TCRdb copy is restricted to in-frame clones and leaves out a portion. Among some 150,000 clones listed, 80% to 95% were seen once. As for this clone: Antigen unknown.

The CDR3 loop spans 12 amino acids. The V end lost 6 bases, the J end lost 4 bases, and 12 bases lay between the germline ends. Germline V gene lookup returns CDR1 SQVTM and CDR2 ANQGSEA. This rearrangement joins TRBV29-1 to TRBJ1-1; D may be TRBD1 (6 bases). This clonotype originated in an adult who received the AZD1222 COVID-19 vaccine. The sequences come from peripheral blood, collected 28 days after the second AZD1222 dose. CDR3 amino acids: CSVTTGPTEAFF. CDR3 sequence (DNA): TGCAGCGTAACTACAGGGCCCACTGAAGCTTTCTTT.